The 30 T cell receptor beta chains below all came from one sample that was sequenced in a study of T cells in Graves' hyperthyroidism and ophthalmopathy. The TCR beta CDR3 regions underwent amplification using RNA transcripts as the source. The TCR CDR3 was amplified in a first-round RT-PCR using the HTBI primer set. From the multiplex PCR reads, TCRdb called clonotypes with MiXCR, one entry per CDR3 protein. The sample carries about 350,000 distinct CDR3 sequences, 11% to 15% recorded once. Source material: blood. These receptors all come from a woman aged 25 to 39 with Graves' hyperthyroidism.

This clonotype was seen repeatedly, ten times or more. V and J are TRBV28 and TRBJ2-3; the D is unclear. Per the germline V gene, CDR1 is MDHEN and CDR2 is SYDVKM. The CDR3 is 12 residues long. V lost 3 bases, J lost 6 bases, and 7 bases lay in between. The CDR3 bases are TGTGCCAGCAGTTTTGAATCCGATACGCAGTATTTT. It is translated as CASSFESDTQYF. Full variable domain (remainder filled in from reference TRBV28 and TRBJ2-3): DVKVTQSSRYLVKRTGEKVFLECVQDMDHENMFWYRQDPGLGLRLIYFSYDVKMKEKGDIPEGYSVSREKKERFSLILESASTNQTSMYLCASSFESDTQYFGPGTRLTVL.

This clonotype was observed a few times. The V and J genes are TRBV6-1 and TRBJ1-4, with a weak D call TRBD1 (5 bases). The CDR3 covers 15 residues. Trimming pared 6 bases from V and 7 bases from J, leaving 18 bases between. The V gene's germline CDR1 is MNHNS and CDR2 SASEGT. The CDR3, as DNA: TGTGCCAGCAGCACGGATTGGGGGGAGAGTGAAAAACTGTTTTTT. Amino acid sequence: CASSTDWGESEKLFF.

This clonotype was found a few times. CDR3 nucleotides: TGTGCCAGCAGCATAGGACGGGGTGGAACCTATGGCTACACCTTC. Its translation: CASSIGRGGTYGYTF. This chain connects TRBV9 to TRBJ1-2; the D is unclear. The CDR3 is made up of 15 amino acids. The germline V gene encodes CDR1 SGDLS and CDR2 YYNGEE. The V gene lost 4 bases and the J gene lost 4 bases, with 17 bases spanning the gap.

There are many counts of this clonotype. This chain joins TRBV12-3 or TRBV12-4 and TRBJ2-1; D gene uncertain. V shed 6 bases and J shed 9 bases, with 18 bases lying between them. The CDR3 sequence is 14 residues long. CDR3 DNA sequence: TGTGCCAGCAGCCCACCTGCGGTACCGAGTGAGCAGTTCTTC. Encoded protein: CASSPPAVPSEQFF.

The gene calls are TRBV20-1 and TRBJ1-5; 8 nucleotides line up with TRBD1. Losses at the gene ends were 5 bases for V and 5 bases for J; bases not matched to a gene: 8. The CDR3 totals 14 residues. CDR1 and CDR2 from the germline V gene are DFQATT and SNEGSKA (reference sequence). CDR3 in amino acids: CSAPGTGDYQPQHF. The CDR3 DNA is TGCAGTGCTCCAGGGACAGGCGATTATCAGCCCCAGCATTTT.

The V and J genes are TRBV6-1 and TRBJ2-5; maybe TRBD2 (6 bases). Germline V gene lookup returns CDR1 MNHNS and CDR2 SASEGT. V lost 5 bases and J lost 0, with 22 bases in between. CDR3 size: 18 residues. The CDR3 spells CASSRTMFSIGYQETQYF. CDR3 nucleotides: TGTGCCAGCAGTAGGACTATGTTTTCAATAGGGTACCAAGAGACCCAGTACTTC.

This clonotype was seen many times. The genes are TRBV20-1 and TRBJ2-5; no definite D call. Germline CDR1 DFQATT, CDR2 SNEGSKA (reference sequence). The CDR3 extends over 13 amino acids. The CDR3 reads CSAHVGYQETQYF. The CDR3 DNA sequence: TGCAGCGCCCATGTTGGGTACCAAGAGACCCAGTACTTC.

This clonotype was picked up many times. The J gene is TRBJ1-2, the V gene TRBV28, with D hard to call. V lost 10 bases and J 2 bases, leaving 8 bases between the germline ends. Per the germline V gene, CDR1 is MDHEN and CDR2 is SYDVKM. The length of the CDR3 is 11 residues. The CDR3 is CAISANYGYTF. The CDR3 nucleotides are TGTGCCATATCTGCCAACTATGGCTACACCTTC.

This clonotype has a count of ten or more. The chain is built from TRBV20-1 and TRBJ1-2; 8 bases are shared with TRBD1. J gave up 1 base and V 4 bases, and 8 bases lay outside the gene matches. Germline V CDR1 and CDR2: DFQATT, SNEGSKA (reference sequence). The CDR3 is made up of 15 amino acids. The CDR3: CSANNPDRVNYGYTF. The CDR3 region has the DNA TGCAGTGCTAATAATCCGGACAGGGTTAACTATGGCTACACCTTC.

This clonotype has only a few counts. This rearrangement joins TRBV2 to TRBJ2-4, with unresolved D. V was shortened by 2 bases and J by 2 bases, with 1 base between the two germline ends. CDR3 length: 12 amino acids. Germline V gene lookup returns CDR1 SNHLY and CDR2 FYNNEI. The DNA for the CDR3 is TGTGCCAGCAGTGAATCCAAAAACATTCAGTACTTC. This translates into CASSESKNIQYF. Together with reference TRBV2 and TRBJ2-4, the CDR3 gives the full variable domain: EPEVTQTPSHQVTQMGQEVILRCVPISNHLYFYWYRQILGQKVEFLVSFYNNEISEKSEIFDDQFSVERPDGSNFTLKIRSTKLEDSAMYFCASSESKNIQYFGAGTRLSVL.

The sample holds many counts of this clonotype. The CDR3 loop reads CASSAGTISTDTQYF. CDR3 DNA sequence: TGTGCCAGCAGCGCCGGGACAATTAGCACAGATACGCAGTATTTT. This sequence joins TRBV2 and TRBJ2-3; possibly TRBD1 for D (6 bases). Germline CDR1 and CDR2: SNHLY and FYNNEI. The V and J ends lost 6 bases and 0 bases respectively, with 13 bases between them. The CDR3 is made up of 15 amino acids.

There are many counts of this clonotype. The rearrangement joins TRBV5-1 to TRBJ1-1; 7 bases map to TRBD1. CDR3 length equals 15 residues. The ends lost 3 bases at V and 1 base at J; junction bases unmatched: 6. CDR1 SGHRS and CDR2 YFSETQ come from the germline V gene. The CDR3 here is CASSSGQERNTEAFF. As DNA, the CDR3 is TGCGCCAGCAGCTCAGGACAGGAACGGAACACTGAAGCTTTCTTT.

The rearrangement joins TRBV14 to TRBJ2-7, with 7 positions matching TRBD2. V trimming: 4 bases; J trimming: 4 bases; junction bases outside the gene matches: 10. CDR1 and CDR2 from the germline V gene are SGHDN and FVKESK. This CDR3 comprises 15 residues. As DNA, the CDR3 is TGTGCCAGCAGCCCCCCCGGGCTAGCGGCGTACGAGCAGTACTTC. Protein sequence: CASSPPGLAAYEQYF.

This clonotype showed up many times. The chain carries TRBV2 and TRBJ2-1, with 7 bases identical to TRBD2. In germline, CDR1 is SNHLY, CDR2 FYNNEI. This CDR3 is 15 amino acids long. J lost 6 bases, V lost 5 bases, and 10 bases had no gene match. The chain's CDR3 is CASSPVGREPNEQFF. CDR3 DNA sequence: TGTGCCAGCAGTCCGGTCGGGCGGGAGCCCAATGAGCAGTTCTTC.

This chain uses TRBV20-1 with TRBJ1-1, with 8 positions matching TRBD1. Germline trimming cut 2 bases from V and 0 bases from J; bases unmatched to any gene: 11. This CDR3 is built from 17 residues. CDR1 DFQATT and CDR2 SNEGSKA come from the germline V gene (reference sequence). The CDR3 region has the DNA TGCAGTGCTAGACAGTTTGGACAGGGCGGAATGAACACTGAAGCTTTCTTT. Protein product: CSARQFGQGGMNTEAFF.

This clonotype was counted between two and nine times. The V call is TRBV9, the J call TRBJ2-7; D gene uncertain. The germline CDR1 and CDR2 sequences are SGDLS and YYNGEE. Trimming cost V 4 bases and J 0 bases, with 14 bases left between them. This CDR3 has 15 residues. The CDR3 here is CASSPDSRSSYEQYF. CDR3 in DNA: TGTGCCAGCAGCCCTGACTCCCGGAGCTCCTACGAGCAGTACTTC. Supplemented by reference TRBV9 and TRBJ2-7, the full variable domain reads DSGVTQTPKHLITATGQRVTLRCSPRSGDLSVYWYQQSLDQGLQFLIQYYNGEERAKGNILERFSAQQFPDLHSELNLSSLELGDSALYFCASSPDSRSSYEQYFGPGTRLTVT.

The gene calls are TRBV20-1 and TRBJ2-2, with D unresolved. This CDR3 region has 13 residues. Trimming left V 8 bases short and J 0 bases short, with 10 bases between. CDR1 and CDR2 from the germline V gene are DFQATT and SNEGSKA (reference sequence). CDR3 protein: CSWGIANTGELFF. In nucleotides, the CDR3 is TGCAGTTGGGGAATCGCGAACACCGGGGAGCTGTTTTTT.

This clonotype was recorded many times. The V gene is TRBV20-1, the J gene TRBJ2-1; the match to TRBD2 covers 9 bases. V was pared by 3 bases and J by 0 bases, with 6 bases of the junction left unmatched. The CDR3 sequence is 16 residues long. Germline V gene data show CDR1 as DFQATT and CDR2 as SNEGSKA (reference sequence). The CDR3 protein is CSARVLAGRSYNEQFF. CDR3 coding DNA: TGCAGTGCTAGGGTCCTAGCGGGACGCTCCTACAATGAGCAGTTCTTC.

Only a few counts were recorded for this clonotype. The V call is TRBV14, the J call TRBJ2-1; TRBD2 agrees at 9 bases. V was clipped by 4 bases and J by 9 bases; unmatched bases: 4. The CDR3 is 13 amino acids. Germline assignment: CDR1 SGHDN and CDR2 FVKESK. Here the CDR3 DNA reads TGTGCCAGCAGCCCTCTAGCGGGACCTGAGCAGTTCTTC. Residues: CASSPLAGPEQFF. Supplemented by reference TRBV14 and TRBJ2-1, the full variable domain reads EAGVTQFPSHSVIEKGQTVTLRCDPISGHDNLYWYRRVMGKEIKFLLHFVKESKQDESGMPNNRFLAERTGGTYSTLKVQPAELEDSGVYFCASSPLAGPEQFFGPGTRLTVL.

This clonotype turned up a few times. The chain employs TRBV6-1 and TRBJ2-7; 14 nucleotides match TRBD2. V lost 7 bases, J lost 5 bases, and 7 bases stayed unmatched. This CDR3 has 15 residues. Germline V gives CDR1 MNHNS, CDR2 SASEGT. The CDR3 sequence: CASTLGTSGSDEQYF. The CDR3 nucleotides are TGTGCCAGCACTCTCGGGACTAGCGGGAGCGACGAGCAGTACTTC.

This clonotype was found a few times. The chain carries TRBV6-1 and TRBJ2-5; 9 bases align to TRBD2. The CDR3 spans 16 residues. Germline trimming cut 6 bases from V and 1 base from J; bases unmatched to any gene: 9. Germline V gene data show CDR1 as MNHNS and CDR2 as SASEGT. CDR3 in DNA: TGTGCCAGCAGCACTCGGGCGGGAGGGCCCCAAGAGACCCAGTACTTC. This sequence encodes CASSTRAGGPQETQYF.

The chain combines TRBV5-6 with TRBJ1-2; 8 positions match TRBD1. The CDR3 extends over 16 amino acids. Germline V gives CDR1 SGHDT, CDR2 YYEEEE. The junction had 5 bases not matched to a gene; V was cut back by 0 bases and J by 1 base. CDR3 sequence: CASSLGGTGLNYGYTF. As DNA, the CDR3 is TGTGCCAGCAGCTTGGGGGGGACAGGTCTTAACTATGGCTACACCTTC. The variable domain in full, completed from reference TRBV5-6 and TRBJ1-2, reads DAGVTQSPTHLIKTRGQQVTLRCSPKSGHDTVSWYQQALGQGPQFIFQYYEEEERQRGNFPDRFSGHQFPNYSSELNVNALLLGDSALYLCASSLGGTGLNYGYTFGSGTRLTVV.

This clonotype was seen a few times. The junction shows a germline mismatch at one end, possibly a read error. CDR3 sequence (DNA): TGCAGTGCTAGAACTCTAGCGACCTCCCACAATGAGCAGTTCTTC. Amino acids: CSARTLATSHNEQFF. The chain combines TRBV20-1 with TRBJ2-1; perhaps TRBD2 as D (6 bases). The CDR3 runs 15 residues. Germline-derived CDR1 and CDR2 are DFQATT and SNEGSKA (reference sequence).

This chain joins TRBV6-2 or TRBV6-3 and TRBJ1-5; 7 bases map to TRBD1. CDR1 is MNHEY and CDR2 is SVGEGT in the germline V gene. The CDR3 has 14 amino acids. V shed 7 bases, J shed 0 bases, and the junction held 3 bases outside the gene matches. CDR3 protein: CASIRTGSNQPQHF. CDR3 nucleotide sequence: TGTGCCAGCATTCGGACAGGTAGCAATCAGCCCCAGCATTTT.

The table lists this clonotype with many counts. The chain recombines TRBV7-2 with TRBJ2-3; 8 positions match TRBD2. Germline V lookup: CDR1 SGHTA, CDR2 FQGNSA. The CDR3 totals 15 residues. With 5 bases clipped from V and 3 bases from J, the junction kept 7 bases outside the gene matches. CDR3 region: CASSHWGLGTDTQYF. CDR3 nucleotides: TGTGCCAGCAGCCATTGGGGACTAGGTACAGATACGCAGTATTTT.

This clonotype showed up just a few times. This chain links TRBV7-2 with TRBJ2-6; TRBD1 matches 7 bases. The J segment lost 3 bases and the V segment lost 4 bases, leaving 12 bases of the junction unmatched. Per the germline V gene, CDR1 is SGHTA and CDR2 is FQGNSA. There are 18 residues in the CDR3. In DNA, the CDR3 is TGTGCCAGCAGCTCCAGGGCGGGCAGGGGGATTGGGGCCAACGTCCTGACTTTC. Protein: CASSSRAGRGIGANVLTF.

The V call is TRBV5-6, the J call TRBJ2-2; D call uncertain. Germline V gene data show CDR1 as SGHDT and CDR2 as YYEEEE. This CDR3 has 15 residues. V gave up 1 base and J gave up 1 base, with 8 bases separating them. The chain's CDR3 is CASSLIKGNTGELFF. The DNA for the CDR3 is TGTGCCAGCAGCTTGATTAAGGGGAACACCGGGGAGCTGTTTTTT.

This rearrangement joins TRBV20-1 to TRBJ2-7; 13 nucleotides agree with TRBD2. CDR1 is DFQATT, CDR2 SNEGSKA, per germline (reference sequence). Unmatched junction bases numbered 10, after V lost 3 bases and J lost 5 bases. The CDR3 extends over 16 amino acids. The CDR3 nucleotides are TGCAGTGCTAGCCCTCCCGACGGACTAGCGGGAGACGAGCAGTACTTC. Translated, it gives CSASPPDGLAGDEQYF.

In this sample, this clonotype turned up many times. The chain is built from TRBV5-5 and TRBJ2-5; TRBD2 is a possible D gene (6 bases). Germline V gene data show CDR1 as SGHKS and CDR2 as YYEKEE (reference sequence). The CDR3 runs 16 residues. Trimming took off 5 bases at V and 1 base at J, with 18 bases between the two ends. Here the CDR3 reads CASSWGFRDSQETQYF. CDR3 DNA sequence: TGTGCCAGCAGTTGGGGTTTCAGGGACTCCCAAGAGACCCAGTACTTC.

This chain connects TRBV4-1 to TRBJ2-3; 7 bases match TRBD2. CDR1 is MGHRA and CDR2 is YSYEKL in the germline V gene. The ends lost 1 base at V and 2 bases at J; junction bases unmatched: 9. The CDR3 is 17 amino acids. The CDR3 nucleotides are TGCGCCAGCAGCCAAGGGAGCGGGACTGGTCCCACAGATACGCAGTATTTT. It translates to CASSQGSGTGPTDTQYF.